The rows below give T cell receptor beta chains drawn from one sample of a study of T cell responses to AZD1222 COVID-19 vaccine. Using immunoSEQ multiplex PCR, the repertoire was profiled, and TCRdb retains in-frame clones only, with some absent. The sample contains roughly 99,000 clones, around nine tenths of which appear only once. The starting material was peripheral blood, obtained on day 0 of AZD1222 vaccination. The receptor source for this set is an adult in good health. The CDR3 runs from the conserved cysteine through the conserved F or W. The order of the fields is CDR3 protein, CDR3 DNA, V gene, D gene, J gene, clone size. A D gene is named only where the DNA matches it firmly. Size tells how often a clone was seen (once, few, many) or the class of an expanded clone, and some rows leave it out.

CDR3aa: CASSQYRGAIYEQYF
CDR3nt: TGTGCCAGCAGCCAATACCGGGGGGCTATTTACGAGCAGTACTTC
v_gene: TRBV14
d_gene: .
j_gene: TRBJ2-7
abundance: few

CDR3aa: CATTTGGSQPQHF
CDR3nt: TGTGCCACCACTACAGGGGGTAGCCAGCCCCAGCATTTT
v_gene: TRBV15
d_gene: TRBD1
j_gene: TRBJ1-5
abundance: .

CDR3aa: CASSIEAGTLNYGYTF
CDR3nt: TGTGCCAGTAGTATAGAAGCAGGGACGCTTAACTATGGCTACACCTTC
v_gene: TRBV19
d_gene: .
j_gene: TRBJ1-2
abundance: .

CDR3aa: CASSYTGNPYNEQFF
CDR3nt: TGTGCCAGCAGCTACACAGGGAACCCCTACAATGAGCAGTTCTTC
v_gene: TRBV11-2
d_gene: .
j_gene: TRBJ2-1
abundance: once

CDR3aa: CASSLRGQQFGSPQHF
CDR3nt: TGTGCCAGCAGCTTAAGGGGTCAGCAATTCGGCTCTCCCCAGCATTTT
v_gene: TRBV7-2
d_gene: .
j_gene: TRBJ1-5
abundance: .

CDR3aa: CASSFAGTGGLPYGYTF
CDR3nt: TGTGCCAGCAGCTTTGCCGGGACAGGGGGCCTGCCCTATGGCTACACCTTC
v_gene: TRBV7-9
d_gene: TRBD1
j_gene: TRBJ1-2
abundance: .

CDR3aa: CASSGIERIGYEQYF
CDR3nt: TGCGCCAGCAGCGGAATTGAAAGGATTGGCTACGAGCAGTACTTC
v_gene: TRBV4-1
d_gene: .
j_gene: TRBJ2-7
abundance: .

CDR3aa: CASSLDLGSGGRETQYF
CDR3nt: TGTGCCAGCAGCTTAGATCTGGGTAGCGGGGGGCGGGAGACCCAGTACTTC
v_gene: TRBV11-2
d_gene: TRBD2
j_gene: TRBJ2-5
abundance: .

CDR3aa: CASRHSSGICEKLFF
CDR3nt: TGTGCCAGCCGACATTCTTCGGGTATTTGTGAAAAACTGTTTTTT
v_gene: TRBV21-1
d_gene: .
j_gene: TRBJ1-4
abundance: .

CDR3aa: CASSSWTANEKLFF
CDR3nt: TGTGCCAGCAGCTCTTGGACAGCAAATGAAAAACTGTTTTTT
v_gene: TRBV13
d_gene: .
j_gene: TRBJ1-4
abundance: .

CDR3aa: CASSSRTGLAPFSYEQYF
CDR3nt: TGTGCCAGCAGCTCCAGGACAGGGTTGGCCCCTTTCTCCTACGAGCAGTACTTC
v_gene: TRBV7-2
d_gene: TRBD1
j_gene: TRBJ2-7
abundance: .

CDR3aa: CASSTHDGLYGYTF
CDR3nt: TGCGCCAGCAGCACCCATGACGGACTCTATGGCTACACCTTC
v_gene: TRBV5-1
d_gene: .
j_gene: TRBJ1-2
abundance: .

CDR3aa: CASSLVSRGYNEQFF
CDR3nt: TGTGCCAGCAGCTTAGTTAGCCGGGGCTACAATGAGCAGTTCTTC
v_gene: TRBV7-2
d_gene: .
j_gene: TRBJ2-1
abundance: .

CDR3aa: CSVARVPGELFF
CDR3nt: TGCAGCGTTGCCCGGGTACCCGGGGAGCTGTTTTTT
v_gene: TRBV29-1
d_gene: .
j_gene: TRBJ2-2
abundance: .

CDR3aa: CASSVGTSGGNTQYF
CDR3nt: TGTGCCAGCAGTGTAGGGACTAGCGGGGGAAATACGCAGTATTTT
v_gene: TRBV27
d_gene: TRBD2
j_gene: TRBJ2-3
abundance: .

CDR3aa: CAISVRDRASYEQYF
CDR3nt: TGTGCCATCAGTGTTAGGGACAGGGCCTCCTACGAGCAGTACTTC
v_gene: TRBV10-3
d_gene: TRBD1
j_gene: TRBJ2-7
abundance: .

CDR3aa: CASSIGLLGEKLFF
CDR3nt: TGTGCCAGTAGTATAGGCCTCCTTGGGGAAAAACTGTTTTTT
v_gene: TRBV19
d_gene: .
j_gene: TRBJ1-4
abundance: .

CDR3aa: CASSLEGVGTQYF
CDR3nt: TGCGCCAGCAGCTTGGAAGGGGTCGGGACCCAGTACTTC
v_gene: TRBV5-1
d_gene: .
j_gene: TRBJ2-5
abundance: .

CDR3aa: CASNRDRGHYEQYF
CDR3nt: TGTGCCAGCAACCGGGACAGGGGCCACTACGAGCAGTACTTC
v_gene: TRBV6-5
d_gene: TRBD1
j_gene: TRBJ2-7
abundance: .

CDR3aa: CASSQYPRDPGGGYTF
CDR3nt: TGTGCCAGCAGCCAATACCCCAGGGACCCCGGGGGCGGCTACACCTTC
v_gene: TRBV27
d_gene: .
j_gene: TRBJ1-2
abundance: .

CDR3aa: CASSQSRDSPQFF
CDR3nt: TGTGCCAGCAGCCAGAGCCGGGACAGTCCTCAGTTCTTC
v_gene: TRBV7-9
d_gene: TRBD1
j_gene: TRBJ2-1
abundance: .

CDR3aa: CASSQDRGSYEQYF
CDR3nt: TGCGCCAGCAGCCAGGACAGGGGATCATACGAGCAGTACTTC
v_gene: TRBV4-3
d_gene: TRBD1
j_gene: TRBJ2-7
abundance: once

CDR3aa: CASSLGIDGQTAGDTIYF
CDR3nt: TGTGCCAGCAGCTTGGGAATCGACGGGCAGACCGCTGGGGACACCATATATTTT
v_gene: TRBV5-5
d_gene: .
j_gene: TRBJ1-3
abundance: .

CDR3aa: CATSDGALGIEQYF
CDR3nt: TGTGCCACCAGTGACGGGGCCCTCGGGATCGAGCAGTACTTC
v_gene: TRBV24-1
d_gene: .
j_gene: TRBJ2-7
abundance: .

CDR3aa: CASSYFRGQGFPNQPQHF
CDR3nt: TGTGCCAGCAGTTACTTCCGCGGACAGGGGTTCCCTAATCAGCCCCAGCATTTT
v_gene: TRBV6-2/TRBV6-3
d_gene: TRBD1
j_gene: TRBJ1-5
abundance: .

CDR3aa: CASGRDRGYEQYF
CDR3nt: TGTGCCAGCGGCCGGGACAGGGGCTACGAGCAGTACTTC
v_gene: TRBV2
d_gene: TRBD1
j_gene: TRBJ2-7
abundance: .

CDR3aa: CASSQGYSNQPQHF
CDR3nt: TGTGCCAGCAGCCAGGGATATAGCAATCAGCCCCAGCATTTT
v_gene: TRBV6-2/TRBV6-3
d_gene: .
j_gene: TRBJ1-5
abundance: .

CDR3aa: CASSQSGTGGYTF
CDR3nt: TGTGCCAGCAGCCAGTCAGGGACCGGTGGCTACACCTTC
v_gene: TRBV19
d_gene: .
j_gene: TRBJ1-2
abundance: .

CDR3aa: CASSGSAGGLYEQYF
CDR3nt: TGTGCCAGTAGTGGCTCGGCAGGAGGCCTTTACGAGCAGTACTTC
v_gene: TRBV19
d_gene: .
j_gene: TRBJ2-7
abundance: .

CDR3aa: CSVADGGDGYTF
CDR3nt: TGCAGCGTTGCGGACGGAGGGGATGGCTACACCTTC
v_gene: TRBV29-1
d_gene: .
j_gene: TRBJ1-2
abundance: .

CDR3aa: CASSPQLTRSSYNSPLHF
CDR3nt: TGTGCCAGTAGTCCGCAACTCACTAGGAGCTCCTATAATTCACCCCTCCACTTT
v_gene: TRBV19
d_gene: .
j_gene: TRBJ1-6
abundance: .

CDR3aa: CATPSGELFF
CDR3nt: TGTGCCACCCCTTCCGGGGAGCTGTTTTTT
v_gene: TRBV24-1
d_gene: .
j_gene: TRBJ2-2
abundance: .

CDR3aa: CASSMLLGNEKLFF
CDR3nt: TGTGCCAGTAGTATGCTGTTGGGAAATGAAAAACTGTTTTTT
v_gene: TRBV19
d_gene: .
j_gene: TRBJ1-4
abundance: .

CDR3aa: CASSLGGGLYEQYF
CDR3nt: TGTGCCAGCAGCTTGGGAGGGGGCCTCTACGAGCAGTACTTC
v_gene: TRBV7-2
d_gene: .
j_gene: TRBJ2-7
abundance: .

CDR3aa: CASSYASGGSYEQYF
CDR3nt: TGTGCCAGCAGCTACGCTAGCGGGGGCTCCTACGAGCAGTACTTC
v_gene: TRBV7-2
d_gene: TRBD2
j_gene: TRBJ2-7
abundance: .

CDR3aa: CASSLGTGYGYTF
CDR3nt: TGTGCCAGCAGCTTGGGTACAGGCTATGGCTACACCTTC
v_gene: TRBV5-4
d_gene: .
j_gene: TRBJ1-2
abundance: .

CDR3aa: CASSLIGGAYNEQFF
CDR3nt: TGTGCCAGCAGCCTCATCGGGGGGGCCTACAATGAGCAGTTCTTC
v_gene: TRBV9
d_gene: TRBD2
j_gene: TRBJ2-1
abundance: .

CDR3aa: CASSQFVTSASEQFF
CDR3nt: TGCGCCAGCAGCCAATTCGTTACTAGCGCATCTGAGCAGTTCTTC
v_gene: TRBV4-1
d_gene: TRBD2
j_gene: TRBJ2-1
abundance: .

CDR3aa: CASSTGGDSEAFF
CDR3nt: TGTGCCAGTAGTACCGGGGGGGACAGTGAAGCTTTCTTT
v_gene: TRBV19
d_gene: TRBD1
j_gene: TRBJ1-1
abundance: .

CDR3aa: CASSLRLGQDTQYF
CDR3nt: TGTGCCAGCAGCCTCCGACTAGGTCAGGATACGCAGTATTTT
v_gene: TRBV13
d_gene: .
j_gene: TRBJ2-3
abundance: .

CDR3aa: CASSPPGTDRNTIYF
CDR3nt: TGTGCCAGCAGCCCCCCCGGGACCGACAGAAACACCATATATTTT
v_gene: TRBV28
d_gene: .
j_gene: TRBJ1-3
abundance: .

CDR3aa: CASSLTEGQGRGYTF
CDR3nt: TGTGCCAGCAGCTTGACCGAAGGACAGGGTCGGGGCTACACCTTC
v_gene: TRBV7-2
d_gene: TRBD1
j_gene: TRBJ1-2
abundance: .

CDR3aa: CSGPWGGYTF
CDR3nt: TGCAGCGGGCCCTGGGGTGGCTACACCTTC
v_gene: TRBV29-1
d_gene: .
j_gene: TRBJ1-2
abundance: .

CDR3aa: CATSRDSGNTEAFF
CDR3nt: TGTGCCACCAGCAGAGATTCGGGGAACACTGAAGCTTTCTTT
v_gene: TRBV15
d_gene: .
j_gene: TRBJ1-1
abundance: .

CDR3aa: CASSLAGENTEAFF
CDR3nt: TGTGCCAGCAGTTTAGCCGGGGAGAACACTGAAGCTTTCTTT
v_gene: TRBV6-5
d_gene: .
j_gene: TRBJ1-1
abundance: .

CDR3aa: CASSLSGPAQPQHF
CDR3nt: TGTGCCAGCAGCTTGTCAGGACCCGCTCAGCCCCAGCATTTT
v_gene: TRBV5-5
d_gene: .
j_gene: TRBJ1-5
abundance: .

CDR3aa: CASSVTGGNQPQHF
CDR3nt: TGTGCCAGTAGTGTCACAGGGGGCAATCAGCCCCAGCATTTT
v_gene: TRBV19
d_gene: TRBD1
j_gene: TRBJ1-5
abundance: .

CDR3aa: CASSLVSDSNYGYTF
CDR3nt: TGTGCCAGCAGCTTGGTCTCGGACTCTAACTATGGCTACACCTTC
v_gene: TRBV5-4
d_gene: .
j_gene: TRBJ1-2
abundance: .

CDR3aa: CASRQVEAFF
CDR3nt: TGTGCCAGCAGGCAAGTGGAAGCTTTCTTT
v_gene: TRBV2
d_gene: .
j_gene: TRBJ1-1
abundance: .

CDR3aa: CASSQDWTGNSPLHF
CDR3nt: TGCGCCAGCAGCCAAGATTGGACAGGGAATTCACCCCTCCACTTT
v_gene: TRBV4-1
d_gene: TRBD1
j_gene: TRBJ1-6
abundance: .

CDR3aa: CSASVYAEAFF
CDR3nt: TGCAGTGCTAGTGTATACGCTGAAGCTTTCTTT
v_gene: TRBV20-1
d_gene: .
j_gene: TRBJ1-1
abundance: .

CDR3aa: CASSQGAARRQETQYF
CDR3nt: TGTGCCAGCAGCCAAGGGGCGGCCAGGAGGCAAGAGACCCAGTACTTC
v_gene: TRBV7-9
d_gene: .
j_gene: TRBJ2-5
abundance: .

CDR3aa: CASSLRAGGQGTQYF
CDR3nt: TGTGCCAGCAGCTTAAGGGCAGGGGGACAAGGGACCCAGTACTTC
v_gene: TRBV7-3
d_gene: TRBD1
j_gene: TRBJ2-5
abundance: .

CDR3aa: CASSLVSSGRDTQYF
CDR3nt: TGTGCCAGCAGCTTAGTTTCTAGCGGCAGAGATACGCAGTATTTT
v_gene: TRBV7-2
d_gene: TRBD2
j_gene: TRBJ2-3
abundance: .

CDR3aa: CASSSRGREGYTF
CDR3nt: TGTGCCAGCAGCTCCAGGGGGCGGGAGGGCTACACCTTC
v_gene: TRBV7-2
d_gene: TRBD1
j_gene: TRBJ1-2
abundance: .

CDR3aa: CASSRRASGYNEQFF
CDR3nt: TGTGCCAGCAGCCGTCGGGCTAGCGGGTACAATGAGCAGTTCTTC
v_gene: TRBV5-4
d_gene: TRBD2
j_gene: TRBJ2-1
abundance: .

CDR3aa: CASSLRLAGGPYNEQFF
CDR3nt: TGCGCCAGCAGCTTGAGGCTAGCGGGGGGCCCCTACAATGAGCAGTTCTTC
v_gene: TRBV5-1
d_gene: TRBD2
j_gene: TRBJ2-1
abundance: .

CDR3aa: CASSFGGRPGPGYEQYF
CDR3nt: TGTGCCAGCAGCTTCGGGGGGAGACCGGGACCGGGCTACGAGCAGTACTTC
v_gene: TRBV7-2
d_gene: TRBD2
j_gene: TRBJ2-7
abundance: .

CDR3aa: CASSSTVRNTEAFF
CDR3nt: TGTGCCAGCAGCTCAACAGTCAGGAACACTGAAGCTTTCTTT
v_gene: TRBV5-8
d_gene: .
j_gene: TRBJ1-1
abundance: .